What follows are 27 T cell receptor beta chains derived from one specimen sequenced in a study of shared clonotypes between healthy human individuals. Libraries were prepared by immunoSEQ multiplex PCR; TCRdb keeps only in-frame clonotypes and omits some of them. The table has around 1.5 million clones, around 98% seen once. What was sequenced was naive CD4+ T cells sorted from blood. Stated subset: CD45RA+ positively selected. The receptors were sampled from a man aged 25-45 years in good health.

The V and J genes are TRBV5-1 and TRBJ2-5; TRBD2 aligns across 10 bases. Unmatched junction bases numbered 7, after V lost 3 bases and J lost 5 bases. Germline V gene sequence: CDR1 SGHRS, CDR2 YFSETQ. The CDR3 spans 15 residues. The CDR3 DNA follows: TGCGCCAGCAGCTGGGAAGCGGGAGGGGCGGAGACCCAGTACTTC. This codes for CASSWEAGGAETQYF.

This rearrangement joins TRBV11-3 to TRBJ1-1; D is unclear. Germline lookup yields CDR1 SGHNT and CDR2 YENEEA. V was trimmed by 5 bases and J by 1 base, leaving 14 bases between them. The CDR3 covers 15 residues. For the CDR3, the DNA is TGTGCCAGCAGCCCTACACCGAACTCGAACACTGAAGCTTTCTTT. Its protein is CASSPTPNSNTEAFF. Based on the CDR3 plus reference TRBV11-3 and TRBJ1-1, the full variable domain is EAGVVQSPRYKIIEKKQPVAFWCNPISGHNTLYWYLQNLGQGPELLIRYENEEAVDDSQLPKDRFSAERLKGVDSTLKIQPAELGDSAVYLCASSPTPNSNTEAFFGQGTRLTVV.

The chain recombines TRBV6-5 with TRBJ1-5, with TRBD1 identical over 8 bases. The J segment lost 11 bases and the V segment lost 4 bases, leaving 7 bases of the junction unmatched. CDR1 and CDR2 (germline): MNHEY, SVGAGI. The length of the CDR3 is 13 residues. The DNA for the CDR3 is TGTGCCAGCAGTTGGACAGGGTTCGACGCCCAGCATTTT. It codes for CASSWTGFDAQHF.

The rearrangement links TRBV5-1 to TRBJ2-5; D unclear. CDR1 SGHRS and CDR2 YFSETQ come from the germline V gene. This CDR3 comprises 13 residues. The V end was cut by 5 bases, the J end by 0 bases, with 8 bases between. The CDR3 region is CASSFNNQETQYF. The DNA for the CDR3 is TGCGCCAGCAGTTTCAACAACCAAGAGACCCAGTACTTC.

The rearrangement links TRBV5-1 to TRBJ2-6; 9 bases map to TRBD1. CDR1 and CDR2 (germline): SGHRS, YFSETQ. This CDR3 has 18 amino acids. V shed 4 bases, J shed 0 bases, and the junction held 8 bases outside the gene matches. This CDR3 reads CASSDQQGAGSGANVLTF. The CDR3 nucleotides read TGCGCCAGCAGCGACCAACAGGGGGCGGGCTCTGGGGCCAACGTCCTGACTTTC. Filled out from reference TRBV5-1 and TRBJ2-6, the complete variable domain reads KAGVTQTPRYLIKTRGQQVTLSCSPISGHRSVSWYQQTPGQGLQFLFEYFSETQRNKGNFPGRFSGRQFSNSRSEMNVSTLELGDSALYLCASSDQQGAGSGANVLTFGAGSRLTVL.

The chain uses TRBV28 and TRBJ2-1; no clear D gene. V was trimmed by 6 bases and J by 3 bases, leaving 21 bases between them. This CDR3 comprises 17 residues. From germline, CDR1 is MDHEN and CDR2 SYDVKM. As DNA, the CDR3 is TGTGCCAGCAGCCGTACGGTCATCGAGGCCAGCTACAATGAGCAGTTCTTC. Amino acids: CASSRTVIEASYNEQFF.

The genes are TRBV5-1 and TRBJ2-3, with 13 bases matching TRBD2. The J segment lost 2 bases and the V segment lost 7 bases, leaving 7 bases of the junction unmatched. The V gene's germline CDR1 is SGHRS and CDR2 YFSETQ. The CDR3 loop spans 16 amino acids. This chain's CDR3 is CASGGTSGTITDTQYF. CDR3 sequence (DNA): TGCGCCAGCGGCGGGACTAGCGGGACCATCACAGATACGCAGTATTTT. Variable domain in full (rest from reference TRBV5-1 and TRBJ2-3): KAGVTQTPRYLIKTRGQQVTLSCSPISGHRSVSWYQQTPGQGLQFLFEYFSETQRNKGNFPGRFSGRQFSNSRSEMNVSTLELGDSALYLCASGGTSGTITDTQYFGPGTRLTVL.

The chain couples TRBV11-1 to TRBJ2-1; the D gene is possibly TRBD2 (5 bases). Germline CDR1 is SGHAT and CDR2 is FQDESV (reference sequence). V was clipped by 6 bases and J by 10 bases, with 16 bases between them. This CDR3 has 13 amino acids. The CDR3 sequence: CASSSRLILEQFF. The CDR3 DNA reads as TGTGCCAGCAGTTCCCGACTAATCTTGGAGCAGTTCTTC.

This rearrangement joins TRBV15 to TRBJ2-3; 11 nucleotides line up with TRBD2. This CDR3 region has 20 residues. With V trimmed by 0 bases and J by 2 bases, 13 bases remained unmatched. The germline CDR1 and CDR2 sequences are LNHNV and YYDKDF (reference sequence). The CDR3 bases are TGTGCCACCAGCAGAGACCCGGCAGCCGGGACTAGCGGATTCACAGATACGCAGTATTTT. As protein: CATSRDPAAGTSGFTDTQYF.

This clone has only one observation. The V gene is TRBV18, the J gene TRBJ2-1; D is ambiguous. CDR3 length equals 13 residues. The germline V and J ends were trimmed by 8 bases and 4 bases, with 12 bases remaining between them. The germline CDR1 and CDR2 sequences are KGHSH and LQKENI. The DNA of the CDR3 is TGTGCCAGCACCCTCGACCTATACAATGAGCAGTTCTTC. The encoded protein is CASTLDLYNEQFF.

This rearrangement joins TRBV29-1 to TRBJ2-1; 8 nucleotides align to TRBD1. This CDR3 contains 15 residues. Germline V gene sequence: CDR1 SQVTM, CDR2 ANQGSEA. Trimming at V came to 3 bases and at J to 8 bases, leaving 12 bases not matched to a gene. CDR3 nucleotides: TGCAGCGTTGAGGGCTACAGGGGGTGGTTGGATGAGCAGTTCTTC. This codes for CSVEGYRGWLDEQFF.

On this clone: A read error may produce the germline difference seen at one junction end. The chain joins TRBV28 to TRBJ1-1; 7 nucleotides line up with TRBD1. Germline assignment: CDR1 MDHEN and CDR2 SYDVKM. The CDR3 has 13 amino acids. CDR3 protein: CASNLDRVMVAFF. CDR3 DNA sequence: TGTGCCAGCAATTTAGACAGGGTGATGGTGGCTTTCTTT.

V gene TRBV7-8 combines with J gene TRBJ2-2; TRBD1 matches at 9 bases. Germline CDR1 reads SGHVS; CDR2 reads FQNEAQ. The CDR3 length is 17 residues. V lost 2 bases and J lost 2; bases outside the gene matches: 6. This CDR3 is CASSLLGQGLNTGELFF. In DNA, the CDR3 is TGTGCCAGCAGCTTACTCGGACAGGGGCTCAACACCGGGGAGCTGTTTTTT.

The genes are TRBV10-1 and TRBJ2-5; a possible D gene is TRBD2 (6 bases). Trimming removed 0 bases at V and 5 bases at J, with 13 bases between. The CDR3 extends over 15 amino acids. CDR1 and CDR2 (germline): WNHNN, SYGVQD (reference sequence). The CDR3 is CASSESLGGLETQYF. CDR3 sequence (DNA): TGCGCCAGCAGTGAGTCTCTCGGGGGTCTGGAGACCCAGTACTTC.

The chain combines TRBV15 with TRBJ2-3; D is undetermined. V was shortened by 7 bases and J by 5 bases, with 7 bases between the two germline ends. The CDR3 runs to 11 residues. Germline values: CDR1 LNHNV, CDR2 YYDKDF (reference sequence). In DNA form, the CDR3 reads TGTGCCACCACCCAAGGAGATACGCAGTATTTT. Translated, it gives CATTQGDTQYF. The whole variable domain, filled in from reference TRBV15 and TRBJ2-3, reads DAMVIQNPRYQVTQFGKPVTLSCSQTLNHNVMYWYQQKSSQAPKLLFHYYDKDFNNEADTPDNFQSRRPNTSFCFLDIRSPGLGDTAMYLCATTQGDTQYFGPGTRLTVL.

The J gene is TRBJ2-3, the V gene TRBV5-1, with TRBD1 matching over 7 bases. Germline V gene lookup returns CDR1 SGHRS and CDR2 YFSETQ. This CDR3 spans 14 amino acids. J gave up 4 bases and V 5 bases, and 7 bases lay outside the gene matches. The CDR3: CASRKGAHPDTQYF. CDR3 nucleotide sequence: TGCGCCAGCAGGAAGGGGGCGCATCCAGATACGCAGTATTTT.

This chain connects TRBV30 to TRBJ2-1, with 13 bases identical to TRBD2. The CDR3 totals 18 residues. V lost 0 bases to trimming and J lost 1 base; unmatched junction nucleotides: 6. From germline, CDR1 is GTSNPN and CDR2 SVGIG (reference sequence). Written as DNA, the CDR3 is TGTGCCTGGAGTGTACTCCTACTAGCGGGAGGGTCCTACAATGAGCAGTTCTTC. It yields the protein CAWSVLLLAGGSYNEQFF.

The V gene is TRBV9, the J gene TRBJ1-1, with unresolved D. V was trimmed by 0 bases and J by 4 bases, leaving 10 bases between them. CDR1 and CDR2 from the germline V gene are SGDLS and YYNGEE. This CDR3 comprises 14 residues. In DNA form, the CDR3 reads TGTGCCAGCAGCGTAGTTGTCCCGGGCACTGAAGCTTTCTTT. It specifies CASSVVVPGTEAFF.

The chain combines TRBV7-6 with TRBJ2-1, with D tentatively TRBD1 or TRBD2 (7 bases each). V gave up 5 bases and J gave up 4 bases, with 21 bases separating them. Germline V gives CDR1 SGHVS, CDR2 FNYEAQ. This CDR3 is built from 17 residues. The CDR3 reads CASSPQGRVSLYNEQFF. CDR3 DNA sequence: TGTGCCAGCAGCCCACAGGGGAGGGTCAGCCTTTACAATGAGCAGTTCTTC.

This clone was observed a single time. V is TRBV11-2 and J is TRBJ2-1; unclear D gene. The CDR3 has 16 amino acids. Germline lookup yields CDR1 SGHAT and CDR2 FQNNGV. V lost 0 bases to trimming and J lost 4 bases, with 13 bases between them. The CDR3 loop reads CASSLDTVSVYNEQFF. CDR3 coding DNA: TGTGCCAGCAGCTTAGATACGGTCTCGGTTTACAATGAGCAGTTCTTC. The full variable domain, with the rest looked up from reference TRBV11-2 and TRBJ2-1, is EAGVAQSPRYKIIEKRQSVAFWCNPISGHATLYWYQQILGQGPKLLIQFQNNGVVDDSQLPKDRFSAERLKGVDSTLKIQPAKLEDSAVYLCASSLDTVSVYNEQFFGPGTRLTVL.

The chain has TRBV27 and TRBJ2-7; 8 bases line up with TRBD2. CDR1 MNHEY and CDR2 SMNVEV come from the germline V gene (reference sequence). Trimming cost V 9 bases and J 2 bases; bases outside gene matches: 9. The CDR3 consists of 14 residues. CDR3 loop: CASVGGEPTYEQYF. CDR3 DNA sequence: TGTGCCAGTGTCGGGGGGGAGCCAACCTACGAGCAGTACTTC.

Details on this clone: The sample has other DNA sequences that encode this CDR3 too. This chain joins TRBV5-6 and TRBJ1-2; D perhaps matches TRBD1 (5 bases). V shed 1 base and J shed 11 bases, with 9 bases lying between them. In germline, CDR1 is SGHDT, CDR2 YYEEEE. The CDR3 length is 11 residues. CDR3 nucleotide sequence: TGTGCCAGCAGCTTGTTGGGGGGTTACACCTTC. This codes for CASSLLGGYTF.

This clone was seen only once. The V gene is TRBV7-8, the J gene TRBJ2-2; TRBD1 agrees at 9 bases. V shed 1 base, J shed 7 bases, and the junction held 7 bases outside the gene matches. Germline V gene lookup returns CDR1 SGHVS and CDR2 FQNEAQ. The CDR3 has 16 amino acids. The CDR3: CASSLGGQGVGGELFF. DNA for the CDR3: TGTGCCAGCAGCTTAGGGGGACAGGGAGTTGGCGGGGAGCTGTTTTTT.

This sequence joins TRBV10-1 and TRBJ2-2; the D gene could be TRBD1 or TRBD2 (5 bases each). The germline V gene has CDR1 WNHNN and CDR2 SYGVQD (reference sequence). The CDR3 has 12 residues. V lost 4 bases and J lost 5, with 5 bases in between. The chain's CDR3 is CASSGGTGELFF. CDR3 nucleotide sequence: TGCGCCAGCAGTGGGGGGACCGGGGAGCTGTTTTTT.

This chain uses TRBV6-5 with TRBJ1-4; D is undetermined. The germline V and J ends were trimmed by 5 bases and 0 bases, with 7 bases remaining between them. Per the germline V gene, CDR1 is MNHEY and CDR2 is SVGAGI. CDR3 length: 14 amino acids. CDR3 sequence (DNA): TGTGCCAGCAGTGGGGAAACAACTAATGAAAAACTGTTTTTT. The encoded protein is CASSGETTNEKLFF.

This rearrangement joins TRBV28 to TRBJ2-7; D gene ambiguous. V lost 7 bases and J 2 bases, leaving 9 bases between the germline ends. There are 12 residues in the CDR3. Germline V lookup: CDR1 MDHEN, CDR2 SYDVKM. CDR3 sequence: CASTGQPYEQYF. The CDR3 nucleotides are TGTGCCAGCACCGGTCAACCCTACGAGCAGTACTTC.

The chain recombines TRBV11-3 with TRBJ2-7; 9 bases are shared with TRBD2. The V segment lost 5 bases and the J segment 1 base; nucleotides outside the gene matches: 3. This CDR3 is 14 amino acids long. Per the germline V gene, CDR1 is SGHNT and CDR2 is YENEEA. The DNA of the CDR3 is TGTGCCAGCAGCGCAAGCGGGGGGTCCTACGAGCAGTACTTC. Protein: CASSASGGSYEQYF.